The clone carrying this T cell receptor beta chain was seen a single time. Its cognate antigen is unknown. This entry belongs to a study of shared clonotypes between healthy human individuals. Whole-study findings and limits: Memory subsets had estimated richness that was generally smaller than that of naive subsets. A reduction in generation probabilities was seen for non-shared clonotypes relative to those shared by all four donors.

Only CD45RO-negative cells positively selected for CCR7 counted as naive CD8 cells, so terminally differentiated effector memory CD45RA+ cells were excluded. V was trimmed by 0 bases and J by 5 bases, leaving 16 bases between them. This CDR3 contains 16 residues. Germline V gene sequence: CDR1 SEHNR, CDR2 FQNEAQ (reference sequence). Execution of the assay was at deep level. The authors' processing: ImmunoSEQ only sent back junction sequences with no quality scores, so filtering was done differently. Produced via immunoSEQ multiplex PCR; TCRdb's table is partial and in-frame only. D and trimming were read from the DNA, whereas the V and J calls and clone size are those reported in that table. The repertoire holds over 800,000 clones, more than 85% seen once, with around 24% in the top ten.

This sequence joins TRBV7-9 and TRBJ2-5, with D uncertain. The sample comprised naive CD8+ T cells sorted from blood. The TCR sequence derives from a man aged 25 to 40 in good health. The CDR3: CASSLAPGRMDETQYF. CDR3 bases: TGTGCCAGCAGCTTAGCCCCGGGCAGGATGGACGAGACCCAGTACTTC.